These 11 T cell receptor beta chains were sequenced from one sample in a study of blood T cell repertoires in COVID-19. The repertoire was sequenced with immunoSEQ multiplex PCR; TCRdb's copy has only in-frame clones and lacks some. This sample has fewer than 400,000 clones, with under 90% found just once. Sequencing was performed on PBMCs or T cells enriched from blood (not recorded which). All receptors come from a woman aged 30 to 39 who had recovered from COVID-19.

This chain links TRBV3-1 (or the pseudogene TRBV3-2) with TRBJ1-4, with D hard to call. The CDR3 is made up of 14 amino acids. Deletions cut 4 bases from V and 6 bases from J, with 12 bases between. The germline gives CDR1 LGHDT, CDR2 YNNKEL (reference sequence). The CDR3 spells CASSRVEGDEKLFF. The DNA for the CDR3 is TGTGCCAGCAGCCGAGTAGAAGGAGATGAAAAACTGTTTTTT.

This chain joins TRBV18 and TRBJ2-6, with TRBD1 matching 7 bases. Germline V lookup: CDR1 KGHSH, CDR2 LQKENI. The CDR3 has 19 residues. V dropped 0 bases and J dropped 2; count of bases not matched to a gene: 10. The CDR3 region is CASSPPLDRRRTGANVLTF. CDR3 in DNA: TGTGCCAGCTCACCACCATTGGACAGGAGGAGGACTGGGGCCAACGTCCTGACTTTC.

The gene calls are TRBV12-5 and TRBJ2-2; D is perhaps TRBD1 (6 bases). Trimming removed 3 bases at V and 7 bases at J, with 18 bases between. Germline CDR1 reads LGHNT; CDR2 reads FRNRAP. The CDR3 is 16 amino acids. CDR3 nucleotides: TGTGCTAGTGGTTTCGAATCTCAGGGGAAAAACGGGGAGCTGTTTTTT. Protein product: CASGFESQGKNGELFF.

CDR3 loop: CASRTFRGDNEQFF. The CDR3 DNA follows: TGTGCCAGCAGAACCTTCAGGGGCGACAATGAGCAGTTCTTC. The V call is TRBV27, the J call TRBJ2-1, with a tentative D call TRBD1 (6 bases). V lost 6 bases, J lost 5 bases, and 14 bases lay in between. Germline CDR1 is MNHEY and CDR2 is SMNVEV (reference sequence). The CDR3 runs to 14 residues.

The rearrangement uses TRBV6-2 or TRBV6-3 and TRBJ2-3, with TRBD2 matching 12 bases. This CDR3 region has 17 residues. J was trimmed by 2 bases and V by 2 bases; bases with no gene match: 5. CDR1 and CDR2 (germline): MNHEY, SVGEGT. CDR3 sequence reads: CASSYQTSGSYTDTQYF. The CDR3 DNA reads as TGTGCCAGCAGTTACCAGACTAGCGGGAGTTACACAGATACGCAGTATTTT.

The CDR3 reads CASSQVGGTGELFF. The CDR3 region has the DNA TGCGCCAGCAGCCAAGTGGGGGGCACCGGGGAGCTGTTTTTT. This chain links TRBV4-3 with TRBJ2-2, with D possibly matching TRBD2 (6 bases). The CDR3 contains 14 residues. The V and J ends lost 1 base and 4 bases respectively, with 7 bases between them. Germline loops: CDR1 LGHNA, CDR2 YSLEER.

The rearrangement links TRBV19 to TRBJ1-4; D is uncertain. The CDR3 totals 17 residues. Germline loops: CDR1 LNHDA, CDR2 SQIVND (reference sequence). With 3 bases removed from V and 0 bases from J, the gap between germline ends came to 14 bases. CDR3 DNA: TGTGCCAGTAGTATGGCCCGCCCGGGGTCAACTAATGAAAAACTGTTTTTT. Its protein product is CASSMARPGSTNEKLFF.

Here the CDR3 reads CASSPGTANSNQPQHF. CDR3 in DNA: TGTGCCAGCAGCCCCGGGACAGCTAATAGCAATCAGCCCCAGCATTTT. The chain carries TRBV4-2 and TRBJ1-5; 7 positions match TRBD1. J was trimmed by 0 bases and V by 4 bases; bases with no gene match: 6. Germline values: CDR1 LGHNA, CDR2 YNFKEQ. This CDR3 has 16 amino acids.

The chain has TRBV10-3 and TRBJ1-3; maybe TRBD1 (6 bases). Trimming pared 6 bases from V and 0 bases from J, leaving 12 bases between. CDR1 is ENHRY and CDR2 is SYGVKD in the germline V gene. There are 15 residues in the CDR3. The DNA for the CDR3 is TGTGCCATCAGCTCCGGGACAAGCTCTGGAAACACCATATATTTT. It codes for CAISSGTSSGNTIYF.

The chain employs TRBV5-1 and TRBJ2-2, with D tentatively TRBD1 (5 bases). The germline gives CDR1 SGHRS, CDR2 YFSETQ. The CDR3 totals 15 residues. The V gene lost 0 bases and the J gene lost 0 bases, with 6 bases spanning the gap. The CDR3 is CASSLDRPNTGELFF. The CDR3 nucleotides read TGCGCCAGCAGCTTGGACAGGCCGAACACCGGGGAGCTGTTTTTT.

As concerns this clone: The missing conserved phenylalanine or tryptophan at the end of this CDR3 makes a read error likely. The limits of the CDR3 on the DNA are not certain, so only TCRdb's listed CDR3 is given. The V call is TRBV2, the J call TRBJ1-2; the tabulated D call, TRBD1, remains unverified against the DNA. The CDR3 region is 8 residues in length, termini included. CDR1 and CDR2 (germline): SNHLY, FYNNEI. CDR3 sequence reads: CASTQGSL.